This T cell receptor (beta chain) stems from a study of metastatic and nonmetastatic thyroid tumors. As for the study in general: Peripheral blood and tumor or nodule samples from malignant and benign thyroid patients were compared. Study-level points and caveats: When malignant thyroid tumors were compared with benign nodules, TCR beta diversity was reportedly significantly higher in the malignant tumors. This held in both blood and tumor samples.

Sample share makes this clone medium-sized (0.01 to 0.1%). What it binds is unknown. TCRdb reprocessed the PCR reads via MiXCR. This sample yields roughly 20,000 clones, of which over 30% are seen a single time; over 12% belongs to the top ten. Per the germline V gene, CDR1 is MNHEY and CDR2 is SMNVEV (reference sequence). The CDR3 is 16 amino acids. Trimming removed 0 bases from V and 0 bases from J, with 12 bases in between. None of the patients had undergone any treatment ahead of thyroid surgery. The specimen sequenced was blood. The TCR originated in a female donor with papillary thyroid cancer or a benign thyroid nodule (not recorded which). Some clones in this sample may be carry-over from other donors' samples. The J gene is TRBJ2-7, the V gene TRBV27, with TRBD2 as a possible D gene (6 bases). The CDR3: CASSLSMAGSSYEQYF. In DNA, the CDR3 is TGTGCCAGCAGTTTATCGATGGCGGGGAGCTCCTACGAGCAGTACTTC.